This TCR beta chain originates from a study of blood T cell repertoires in COVID-19. Background on the study: The United States, Italy and Spain provided the acute and convalescent COVID-19 samples.

This table comes from immunoSEQ multiplex PCR, and its TCRdb copy is limited to in-frame clones, with some not included. This sample carries about 210,000 clones, around 89% of them seen once, and the ten largest clones take 2% to 3%. Looked up from germline, CDR1 is MGHDK and CDR2 is SYGVNS. This CDR3 has 13 amino acids. V was trimmed by 2 bases and J by 8 bases, leaving 12 bases between them. This receptor was identified in a woman in her 40s with acute COVID-19. Sequencing was carried out using PBMCs or T cells enriched from blood (not recorded which). The chain uses TRBV25-1 and TRBJ1-1; D is unresolved. The CDR3 loop is CASSEAYPSEAFF. CDR3 DNA: TGTGCCAGCAGTGAAGCCTATCCGTCAGAAGCTTTCTTT.